The 3 T cell receptor beta chains listed next were all sequenced from one sample in a study of shared clonotypes between healthy human individuals (dated by TCRdb to between 2020 and 2021). Library generation was performed with the immunoSEQ multiplex PCR assay. TCRdb re-hosts the immuneACCESS table, in-frame sequences only. Its copies lack some clones; in the studies checked, an unresolved V gene accounts for under half of them, and the cause for the rest is not known. Across this sample there are about 380,000 clones, with approximately 96% seen only once. More than 0.3% of the sample is taken by the ten largest. The source material was memory CD8+ T cells sorted from blood. The sample's cell subset or site label, in plain terms: CD45RO+ cells pooled with CCR7-negative TemRA cells. These receptors came from a man aged 25 to 40 in good health.

The chain has TRBV6-1 and TRBJ1-6; D is unresolved. CDR3 length equals 13 residues. V was cut by 2 bases and J by 12 bases, with 11 bases left in between. Per germline, CDR1 MNHNS and CDR2 SASEGT. The CDR3 protein is CASSETHLLPLHF. CDR3 sequence (DNA): TGTGCCAGCAGTGAAACCCACCTATTACCCCTCCACTTT.

This clone came up once. V usage is TRBV28 and J usage is TRBJ1-2; TRBD1 aligns across 8 bases. J lost 8 bases, V lost 3 bases, and 8 bases had no gene match. Per the germline V gene, CDR1 is MDHEN and CDR2 is SYDVKM. The CDR3 sequence is 14 residues long. Here the CDR3 reads CASSFTGQGGGYTF. The CDR3 DNA reads TGTGCCAGCAGTTTCACTGGACAGGGAGGAGGCTACACCTTC.

The count of this clone is one. This chain uses TRBV4-2 with TRBJ2-7; 9 bases agree with TRBD2. The CDR3 runs to 18 residues. V trimming: 1 base; J trimming: 5 bases; junction bases outside the gene matches: 15. Germline-derived CDR1 and CDR2 are LGHNA and YNFKEQ. The chain's CDR3 is CASSQVGSGGTSGNEQYF. Here the CDR3 DNA reads TGTGCCAGCAGCCAAGTGGGTAGCGGGGGCACCTCGGGGAACGAGCAGTACTTC.